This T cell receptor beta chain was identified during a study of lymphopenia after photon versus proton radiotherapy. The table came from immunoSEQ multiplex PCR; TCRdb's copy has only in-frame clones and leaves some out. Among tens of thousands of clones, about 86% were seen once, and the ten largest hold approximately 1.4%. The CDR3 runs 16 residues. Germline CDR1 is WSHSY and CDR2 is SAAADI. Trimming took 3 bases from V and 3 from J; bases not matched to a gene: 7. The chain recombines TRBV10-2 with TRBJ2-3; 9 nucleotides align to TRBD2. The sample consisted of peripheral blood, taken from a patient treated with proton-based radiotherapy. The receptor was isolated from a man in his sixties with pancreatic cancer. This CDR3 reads CASSEGASGNTDTQYF. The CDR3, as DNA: TGCGCCAGCAGTGAAGGGGCTAGCGGGAATACAGATACGCAGTATTTT.